This T cell receptor beta chain was obtained from a study of blood T cell repertoires in COVID-19. Study details: The cDNA or gDNA used as material had been derived from T cells, B-cell-depleted T cells, or PBMCs.

Sequenced by immunoSEQ multiplex PCR; TCRdb stores in-frame clones only, minus some. The table records 250,000 to 300,000 clones, 89% of them present only once. This TCR was sampled from a woman aged 40 to 55 who had recovered from COVID-19. Material: peripheral blood.

The CDR3 region is CASSLDRVGTGELFF. The CDR3 nucleotides read TGTGCCAGCAGTTTAGACAGGGTCGGCACCGGGGAGCTGTTTTTT. V usage is TRBV27 and J usage is TRBJ2-2; 7 bases map to TRBD1. After removal of 2 bases from V and 4 bases from J, the junction contained 4 bases not matched to a gene. Germline V gives CDR1 MNHEY, CDR2 SMNVEV (reference sequence). This CDR3 contains 15 residues.